This T cell receptor beta chain was sequenced in a study of CD8+CD57+ T cells in acquired aplastic anemia. This clonotype occurred a few times. Template material for TCR beta VDJ and CDR3 profiling consisted of genomic DNA. TCRdb used MiXCR to reprocess the reads, holding one entry per CDR3 protein. The table records more than 150,000 distinct CDR3 sequences, about 64% of them present only once. The CDR3 loop spans 16 amino acids. J was trimmed by 6 bases and V by 0 bases; bases with no gene match: 10. Germline assignment: CDR1 SEHNR and CDR2 FQNEAQ (reference sequence). This TCR was sampled from a human donor with severe aplastic anemia or a healthy control (not recorded which). The source material was sorted CD4+, CD8+, or CD8+CD57+ T cells (not recorded which) from PBMCs. The gene calls are TRBV7-9 and TRBJ1-2; 7 bases align to TRBD1. The CDR3 protein is CASSLAPGQSTDGYTF. In DNA form, the CDR3 reads TGTGCCAGCAGCTTAGCCCCGGGACAGTCGACAGATGGCTACACCTTC.